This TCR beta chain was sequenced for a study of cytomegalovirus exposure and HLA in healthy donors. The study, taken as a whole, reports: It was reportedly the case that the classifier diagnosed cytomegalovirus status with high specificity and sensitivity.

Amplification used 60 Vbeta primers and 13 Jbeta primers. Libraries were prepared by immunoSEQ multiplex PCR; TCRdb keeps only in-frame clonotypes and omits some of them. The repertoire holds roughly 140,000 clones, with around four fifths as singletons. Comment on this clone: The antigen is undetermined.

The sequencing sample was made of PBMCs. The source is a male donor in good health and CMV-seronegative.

Here the CDR3 reads CATLPNPGGVNTGELFF. CDR3 sequence (DNA): TGTGCCACTCTACCTAACCCGGGGGGTGTTAACACCGGGGAGCTGTTTTTT. The V call is TRBV7-9, the J call TRBJ2-2; 7 bases line up with TRBD2. Trimming took 10 bases from V and 2 from J; bases not matched to a gene: 16. Germline CDR1 is SEHNR and CDR2 is FQNEAQ (reference sequence). The CDR3 runs to 17 residues.